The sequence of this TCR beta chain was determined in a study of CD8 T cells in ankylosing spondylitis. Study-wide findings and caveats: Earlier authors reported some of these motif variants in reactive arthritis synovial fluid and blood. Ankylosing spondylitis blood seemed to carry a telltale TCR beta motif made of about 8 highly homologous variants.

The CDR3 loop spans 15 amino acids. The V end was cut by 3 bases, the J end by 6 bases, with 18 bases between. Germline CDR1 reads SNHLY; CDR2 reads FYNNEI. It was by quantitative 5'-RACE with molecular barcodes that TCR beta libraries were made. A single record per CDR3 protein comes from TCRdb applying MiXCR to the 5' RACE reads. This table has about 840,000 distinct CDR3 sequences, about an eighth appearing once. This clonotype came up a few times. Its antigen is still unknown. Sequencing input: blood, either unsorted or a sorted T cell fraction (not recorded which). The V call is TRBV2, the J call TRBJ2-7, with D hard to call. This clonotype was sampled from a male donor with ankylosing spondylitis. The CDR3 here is CASSEGFRRVSEQYF. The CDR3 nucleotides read TGTGCCAGCAGTGAGGGCTTCAGAAGGGTATCCGAGCAGTACTTC. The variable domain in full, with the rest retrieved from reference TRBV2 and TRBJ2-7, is EPEVTQTPSHQVTQMGQEVILRCVPISNHLYFYWYRQILGQKVEFLVSFYNNEISEKSEIFDDQFSVERPDGSNFTLKIRSTKLEDSAMYFCASSEGFRRVSEQYFGPGTRLTVT.